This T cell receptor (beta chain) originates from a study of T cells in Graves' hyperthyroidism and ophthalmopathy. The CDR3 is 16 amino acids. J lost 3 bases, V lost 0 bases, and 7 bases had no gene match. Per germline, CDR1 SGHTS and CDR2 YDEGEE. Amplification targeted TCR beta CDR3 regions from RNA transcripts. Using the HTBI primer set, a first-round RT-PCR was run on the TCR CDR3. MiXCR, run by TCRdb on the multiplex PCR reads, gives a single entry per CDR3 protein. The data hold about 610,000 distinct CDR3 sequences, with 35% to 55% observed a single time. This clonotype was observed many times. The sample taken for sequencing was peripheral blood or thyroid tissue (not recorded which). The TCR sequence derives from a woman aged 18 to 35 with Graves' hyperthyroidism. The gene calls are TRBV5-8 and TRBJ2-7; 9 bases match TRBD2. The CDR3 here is CASSLGGASGIYEQYF. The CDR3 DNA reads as TGTGCCAGCAGCTTGGGTGGCGCTAGCGGGATCTACGAGCAGTACTTC.